The 26 T cell receptor beta chains listed next were all sequenced from one sample in a study of T cells in Graves' hyperthyroidism and ophthalmopathy (dated by TCRdb to the late 2010s). The library was generated by multiplex PCR. TCRdb lists the instrument as Illumina HiSeq 2000. Amplification of TCR beta CDR3 regions was carried out from RNA transcripts. For the first round of RT-PCR on the TCR CDR3, the HTBI primer set was used together with the Qiagen OneStep RT-PCR kit. Starting from the raw public reads, TCRdb applied fastp trimming at Q25, assembled clones with MiXCR and retained in-frame beta chains. Each record represents a unique CDR3 protein, reported with the most common genes and DNA among its rows. Present in this sample are about 410,000 distinct CDR3 sequences, about 15% of which were seen just once. The top ten clonotypes cover 13% of the sample. The specimen sequenced was blood. The receptor set was obtained from a man between 18 and 35 years old with Graves' ophthalmopathy.

This clonotype has at least ten counts. The chain recombines TRBV5-6 with TRBJ1-2; unclear D gene. The V gene lost 6 bases and the J gene lost 5 bases, with 17 bases spanning the gap. The CDR3 is 14 amino acids. The V gene's germline CDR1 is SGHDT and CDR2 YYEEEE. Here the CDR3 DNA reads TGTGCCAGCAACCTAATCACCGGCAGATATGGCTACACCTTC. Its translation: CASNLITGRYGYTF.

This clonotype was seen a few times. The chain has TRBV25-1 and TRBJ2-7; D is ambiguous. Deletions cut 7 bases from V and 0 bases from J, with 10 bases between. Germline lookup yields CDR1 MGHDK and CDR2 SYGVNS. There are 13 residues in the CDR3. CDR3 loop: CASTDQNSYEQYF. The CDR3 coding sequence is TGTGCCAGCACGGACCAGAACTCCTACGAGCAGTACTTC.

This clonotype has a count of ten or more. This chain joins TRBV11-3 and TRBJ1-3; no clear D gene. With 5 bases removed from V and 4 bases from J, the gap between germline ends came to 15 bases. The CDR3 has 15 residues. Germline V gene data show CDR1 as SGHNT and CDR2 as YENEEA. The CDR3 loop reads CASSPSGGGGNTIYF. Here the CDR3 DNA reads TGTGCCAGCAGCCCATCTGGCGGCGGAGGAAACACCATATATTTT.

This clonotype was detected many times. The genes are TRBV5-1 and TRBJ2-3, with D perhaps assigned TRBD1 or TRBD2 (6 bases each). Trimming removed 0 bases at V and 5 bases at J, with 10 bases between. Germline V CDR1 and CDR2: SGHRS, YFSETQ. The CDR3 is made up of 14 amino acids. The CDR3 loop is CASSLVGGEDTQYF. The DNA of the CDR3 is TGCGCCAGCAGCTTGGTGGGGGGCGAAGATACGCAGTATTTT.

This clonotype was seen at least ten times. V usage is TRBV10-3 and J usage is TRBJ2-7; D is unresolved. The germline V gene encodes CDR1 ENHRY and CDR2 SYGVKD. Trimming took 4 bases from V and 2 from J, leaving 15 bases between them. There are 15 residues in the CDR3. CDR3 in DNA: TGTGCCATCAGTGCCTACTCTAGAGGCACCTACGAGCAGTACTTC. Its protein product is CAISAYSRGTYEQYF.

The chain is built from TRBV25-1 and TRBJ2-7; possible D gene TRBD2, 7 bases. The CDR3 contains 17 residues. Germline V gene data show CDR1 as MGHDK and CDR2 as SYGVNS. The germline V and J ends were trimmed by 8 bases and 0 bases, with 23 bases remaining between them. DNA of the CDR3: TGTGCCAGCGTTAGGAACTCGGGGGGCGGGCACTCCTACGAGCAGTACTTC. Translated: CASVRNSGGGHSYEQYF.

This clonotype was counted at least ten times. Germline and junction disagree at one end, which may indicate a read error. The chain is built from TRBV12-3 or TRBV12-4 and TRBJ2-7; perhaps TRBD2 as D (7 bases). The CDR3 is 13 residues long. DNA of the CDR3: TGTGCCAGCACCGGGGGGCGATCCTATGAGCAGTACTTC. This encodes CASTGGRSYEQYF.

The J gene is TRBJ2-7, the V gene TRBV10-3; 8 bases map to TRBD1. Trimming took 2 bases from V and 5 from J; bases not matched to a gene: 11. The CDR3 contains 16 residues. Germline CDR1 is ENHRY and CDR2 is SYGVKD. Here the CDR3 DNA reads TGTGCCATCAGTGAGCCAACCAAGTCAGGGGGCCACGAGCAGTACTTC. Protein: CAISEPTKSGGHEQYF.

This clonotype was counted ten times or more. The chain uses TRBV12-3 or TRBV12-4 and TRBJ2-5; no clear D. The CDR3 has 12 amino acids. Trimming removed 3 bases at V and 7 bases at J, with 9 bases between. CDR3 residues: CASSLPVGTQYF. CDR3 sequence (DNA): TGTGCCAGCAGTTTGCCGGTTGGGACCCAGTACTTC.

This clonotype has ten or more counts. The chain carries TRBV20-1 and TRBJ1-1; D is undetermined. Germline V gene sequence: CDR1 DFQATT, CDR2 SNEGSKA (reference sequence). The V gene lost 4 bases and the J gene lost 7 bases, with 7 bases spanning the gap. The CDR3 spans 10 residues. The CDR3 DNA sequence: TGCAGTGCTACTGGGATTGAAGCTTTCTTT. Translated: CSATGIEAFF.

The chain is built from TRBV9 and TRBJ2-5; D gene ambiguous. The germline V gene has CDR1 SGDLS and CDR2 YYNGEE. The V gene lost 0 bases and the J gene lost 5 bases, with 14 bases spanning the gap. The length of the CDR3 is 15 residues. Written as DNA, the CDR3 is TGTGCCAGCAGCGTAGGCTTGGACGTCGGGGAGACCCAGTACTTC. This translates into CASSVGLDVGETQYF.

In its sample, this clonotype was seen many times. The V call is TRBV7-2, the J call TRBJ1-1; 10 bases agree with TRBD1. The CDR3 sequence is 14 residues long. Germline V gene sequence: CDR1 SGHTA, CDR2 FQGNSA. V trimming: 6 bases; J trimming: 5 bases; junction bases outside the gene matches: 6. CDR3 region: CASSRQGARTEAFF. DNA of the CDR3: TGTGCCAGCAGTCGACAGGGGGCCCGGACTGAAGCTTTCTTT.

The chain uses TRBV19 and TRBJ2-1; 9 bases map to TRBD2. The CDR3 loop spans 13 amino acids. Germline V lookup: CDR1 LNHDA, CDR2 SQIVND (reference sequence). V lost 3 bases, J lost 10 bases, and 4 bases stayed unmatched. The CDR3 DNA sequence: TGTGCCAGTAGTATGTTGAGCGGGAGGGAGCAGTTCTTC. Amino acids: CASSMLSGREQFF.

The table lists this clonotype with many counts. V and J are TRBV6-1 and TRBJ2-7, with TRBD2 as a possible D gene (7 bases). The germline V and J ends were trimmed by 0 bases and 3 bases, with 15 bases remaining between them. Germline lookup yields CDR1 MNHNS and CDR2 SASEGT. The CDR3 extends over 16 amino acids. CDR3 DNA sequence: TGTGCCAGCAGTGAAGCGGGGGGGGCTAGCGGCTACGAGCAGTACTTC. Translating it yields CASSEAGGASGYEQYF.

This clonotype was recorded at least ten times. The chain recombines TRBV5-1 with TRBJ2-3; 8 nucleotides agree with TRBD2. The length of the CDR3 is 17 residues. The V and J ends lost 0 bases and 2 bases, in that order; junction bases with no gene match: 8. CDR1 and CDR2 from the germline V gene are SGHRS and YFSETQ. The CDR3 region is CASSLETSVTTTDTQYF. The CDR3 DNA reads as TGCGCCAGCAGCTTGGAGACTAGCGTGACAACCACAGATACGCAGTATTTT. The whole variable domain, remainder taken from reference TRBV5-1 and TRBJ2-3, is KAGVTQTPRYLIKTRGQQVTLSCSPISGHRSVSWYQQTPGQGLQFLFEYFSETQRNKGNFPGRFSGRQFSNSRSEMNVSTLELGDSALYLCASSLETSVTTTDTQYFGPGTRLTVL.

This chain connects TRBV5-1 to TRBJ2-7; TRBD2 matches 12 bases. Germline CDR1 and CDR2: SGHRS and YFSETQ. V lost 0 bases and J lost 2; bases outside the gene matches: 6. This CDR3 spans 17 amino acids. The CDR3 sequence is CASSLGLAGGPPYEQYF. The CDR3 region has the DNA TGCGCCAGCAGCTTGGGGCTAGCGGGGGGGCCTCCCTACGAGCAGTACTTC.

The chain links TRBV30 to TRBJ2-2; 7 bases are shared with TRBD2. CDR3 size: 14 residues. Germline values: CDR1 GTSNPN, CDR2 SVGIG (reference sequence). CDR3: CVLGTGGNTGELFF. The CDR3 DNA follows: TGTGTCCTGGGAACGGGGGGGAACACCGGGGAGCTGTTTTTT.

There are a few counts of this clonotype. The V and J genes are TRBV7-2 and TRBJ1-4; a weak D match, TRBD1 (6 bases). This CDR3 has 14 amino acids. Trimming took off 6 bases at V and 3 bases at J, with 11 bases between the two ends. Germline V gene lookup returns CDR1 SGHTA and CDR2 FQGNSA. The CDR3 protein is CASSSGDSNEKLFF. Here the CDR3 DNA reads TGTGCCAGCAGTTCAGGGGATTCTAATGAAAAACTGTTTTTT. Supplemented by reference TRBV7-2 and TRBJ1-4, the full variable domain reads GAGVSQSPSNKVTEKGKDVELRCDPISGHTALYWYRQSLGQGLEFLIYFQGNSAPDKSGLPSDRFSAERTGGSVSTLTIQRTQQEDSAVYLCASSSGDSNEKLFFGSGTQLSVL.

In this sample, this clonotype turned up a few times. The chain couples TRBV10-1 to TRBJ1-1; 9 nucleotides line up with TRBD1. The CDR3 loop spans 15 amino acids. V lost 3 bases to trimming and J lost 1 base; unmatched junction nucleotides: 3. Germline V gene data show CDR1 as WNHNN and CDR2 as SYGVQD (reference sequence). The CDR3 bases are TGCGCCAGCAGTGACCAGACAGGGGGGAACACTGAAGCTTTCTTT. It yields the protein CASSDQTGGNTEAFF.

This clonotype was seen ten or more times. The chain joins TRBV24-1 to TRBJ2-1; TRBD1 is a possible D gene (6 bases). The V and J ends lost 4 bases and 2 bases respectively, with 17 bases between them. Germline assignment: CDR1 KGHDR and CDR2 SFDVKD. The CDR3 spans 17 residues. The CDR3 sequence is CATSDPDRTLPYNEQFF. CDR3 nucleotide sequence: TGTGCCACCAGTGACCCTGACAGGACCTTACCCTACAATGAGCAGTTCTTC.

The chain carries TRBV6-1 and TRBJ2-1; 14 nucleotides agree with TRBD2. Unmatched junction bases numbered 15, after V lost 10 bases and J lost 10 bases. The CDR3 runs 16 residues. Germline loops: CDR1 MNHNS, CDR2 SASEGT. The CDR3 DNA follows: TGTGCCACCCGCAAAAACGGGACTAGCGGGAGTTGGGAGCAGTTCTTC. It specifies CATRKNGTSGSWEQFF.

This clonotype was counted between two and nine times. The V gene is TRBV4-1, the J gene TRBJ2-7, with D possibly matching TRBD2 (6 bases). This CDR3 region has 15 residues. The germline gives CDR1 MGHRA, CDR2 YSYEKL. The V and J ends lost 2 bases and 9 bases respectively, with 20 bases between them. The DNA for the CDR3 is TGCGCCAGCAGCCAAACACTAGTACCGGGGGATAGGCAGTACTTC. Translated: CASSQTLVPGDRQYF.

This clonotype was observed a handful of times. This chain joins TRBV19 and TRBJ2-3; 8 bases are a match to TRBD2. Unmatched junction bases numbered 3, after V lost 3 bases and J lost 1 base. The germline gives CDR1 LNHDA, CDR2 SQIVND (reference sequence). This CDR3 is 15 amino acids long. CDR3 amino acids: CASSIGLAGTDTQYF. CDR3 sequence (DNA): TGTGCCAGTAGTATTGGACTAGCAGGCACAGATACGCAGTATTTT.

This sequence joins TRBV6-1 and TRBJ1-5, with D unclear. V gave up 7 bases and J gave up 3 bases, with 13 bases separating them. CDR3 length: 14 residues. Germline values: CDR1 MNHNS, CDR2 SASEGT. CDR3 sequence reads: CASTGRPSNQPQHF. DNA for the CDR3: TGTGCCAGCACTGGGAGGCCCTCCAATCAGCCCCAGCATTTT.

This clonotype was seen many times. The chain combines TRBV7-2 with TRBJ1-5; tentatively, D is TRBD1 (5 bases). CDR1 SGHTA and CDR2 FQGNSA come from the germline V gene. V shed 5 bases and J shed 4 bases, with 15 bases lying between them. The CDR3 totals 15 residues. Here the CDR3 DNA reads TGTGCCAGCAGCGCTGACGGACACTTTAATCAGCCCCAGCATTTT. It translates to CASSADGHFNQPQHF.

V and J are TRBV19 and TRBJ2-1; D remains unclear. In germline, CDR1 is LNHDA, CDR2 SQIVND (reference sequence). This CDR3 has 12 amino acids. Trimming took 5 bases from V and 8 from J, leaving 10 bases between them. The CDR3 DNA is TGTGCCAGTAGTCTTTCTGTCCATGAGCAGTTCTTC. Translated, it gives CASSLSVHEQFF.